Reported below is one TCR beta chain. Its antigen is not known. This record belongs to a study of identical twins. Points from the study as a whole: Conclusions relied on cross-sectional statistical analysis, not following the same donors. Twin pairs had excess sharing that was weaker in beta out-of-frame sequences.

Template switching added a universal primer binding site, and final cDNA carried unique molecular identifiers. TCRdb reprocessed the 5' RACE reads with MiXCR, giving one entry per CDR3 protein. Here the sample spans 250,000 or so distinct CDR3 sequences, around 8% being singletons. The same data also went into a second study, on yellow fever vaccine responses in identical twins.

The receptor was derived from a woman aged 18-30 years in good health. Sequences were obtained from CD8+ T cells sorted from blood.

CDR3 in DNA: TGTGCCAGCAGTTTATCGATGGATGAAGCTTTCTTT. Encoded protein: CASSLSMDEAFF. The chain links TRBV12-3 or TRBV12-4 to TRBJ1-1; D uncertain. The CDR3 has 12 amino acids. Trimming stripped 2 bases from V and 7 bases from J, with 8 bases between.